Listed below are T cell receptor beta chains from one sample, sequenced in a study of T cell responses to AZD1222 COVID-19 vaccine. Libraries were prepared by immunoSEQ multiplex PCR; TCRdb keeps only in-frame clonotypes and omits some of them. Of about 140,000 clones listed, 92% are singletons. Source: peripheral blood, taken on day 0 of AZD1222 vaccination. These receptors all stem from an adult in good health. Each CDR3 is given with its conserved first and last residue. A D gene is named only where the DNA matches it firmly. Size values are once, few and many counts, or a class for expanded clones, and some rows have none.

J | D | size | V | CDR3 | DNA
TRBJ2-2 | TRBD2 | - | TRBV3-1/TRBV3-2 | CASRTGLAGVGELFF | TGTGCCAGCAGAACCGGACTAGCGGGAGTGGGGGAGCTGTTTTTT
TRBJ1-2 | - | - | TRBV6-5 | CASSYGRPRDNYGYTF | TGTGCCAGCAGTTACGGCAGGCCCCGGGATAACTATGGCTACACCTTC
TRBJ2-2 | - | - | TRBV24-1 | CATSDLNRNRELFF | TGTGCCACCAGTGATTTGAACAGGAACAGGGAGCTGTTTTTT
TRBJ2-7 | - | - | TRBV27 | CASSPREYYEQYF | TGTGCCAGCAGTCCCAGGGAATACTACGAGCAGTACTTC
TRBJ2-1 | TRBD2 | - | TRBV5-6 | CASSYETSGRRGNEQFF | TGTGCCAGCAGCTACGAGACTAGCGGGAGGCGTGGCAATGAGCAGTTCTTC
TRBJ2-3 | TRBD2 | - | TRBV28 | CATKAGVTDTQYF | TGTGCCACCAAAGCGGGAGTTACAGATACGCAGTATTTT
TRBJ1-3 | - | once | TRBV28 | CASSLLRQPWGSGNTIYF | TGTGCCAGCAGTTTACTTAGACAGCCCTGGGGTTCTGGAAACACCATATATTTT
TRBJ1-2 | - | - | TRBV5-4 | CASSLDRVPYGYTF | TGTGCCAGCAGCTTGGACAGGGTTCCCTATGGCTACACCTTC
TRBJ2-3 | TRBD1 | once | TRBV10-3 | CAAHRGSTDTQYF | TGTGCCGCCCACAGGGGGAGCACAGATACGCAGTATTTT
TRBJ1-1 | TRBD1 | once | TRBV18 | CASSLHGQGNTEAFF | TGTGCCAGCTCACTACACGGACAGGGAAACACTGAAGCTTTCTTT
TRBJ2-7 | - | - | TRBV19 | CASSALGRPGSEQYF | TGTGCCAGTAGTGCCCTGGGCCGTCCGGGGTCGGAGCAGTACTTC
TRBJ1-1 | - | - | TRBV19 | CASSSKAGTEAFF | TGTGCCAGTAGCAGCAAGGCGGGGACTGAAGCTTTCTTT
TRBJ1-2 | TRBD1 | - | TRBV28 | CASRSRGANYGYTF | TGTGCCAGCAGGTCCAGGGGGGCTAACTATGGCTACACCTTC
TRBJ2-2 | - | - | TRBV7-2 | CASSLSRAGELFF | TGTGCCAGCAGCTTATCCCGGGCCGGGGAGCTGTTTTTT
TRBJ1-1 | - | - | TRBV10-2 | CASHGGYEAFF | TGCGCCAGTCACGGGGGGTATGAAGCTTTCTTT
TRBJ2-5 | TRBD2 | - | TRBV10-2 | CASTMGGGQETQYF | TGCGCCAGCACCATGGGGGGGGGACAAGAGACCCAGTACTTC
TRBJ1-1 | - | - | TRBV27 | CASSLTGSGTEAFF | TGTGCCAGCAGTTTAACGGGTTCGGGCACTGAAGCTTTCTTT
TRBJ2-1 | - | - | TRBV4-3 | CASSQGVGYEQFF | TGCGCCAGCAGCCAAGGGGTGGGGTATGAGCAGTTCTTC
TRBJ2-2 | - | - | TRBV27 | CASTWAESGELFF | TGTGCCAGCACCTGGGCGGAATCCGGGGAGCTGTTTTTT
TRBJ2-7 | - | - | TRBV14 | CASSPDTWSSYEQYF | TGTGCCAGCAGCCCAGACACCTGGAGCTCCTACGAGCAGTACTTC
TRBJ2-1 | - | - | TRBV15 | CATSRVVSGPNEQFF | TGTGCCACCAGCAGAGTCGTCTCCGGGCCCAATGAGCAGTTCTTC
TRBJ2-1 | TRBD2 | - | TRBV5-1 | CASSLVASGGHYNEQFF | TGCGCCAGCAGCTTGGTCGCTAGCGGGGGACACTACAATGAGCAGTTCTTC
TRBJ2-3 | TRBD2 | - | TRBV25-1 | CASSEWLAGVGTDTQYF | TGTGCCAGCAGTGAGTGGTTAGCGGGAGTGGGGACAGATACGCAGTATTTT
TRBJ2-2 | TRBD2 | - | TRBV9 | CASSVEAGGYTGELFF | TGTGCCAGCAGCGTAGAGGCGGGAGGATACACCGGGGAGCTGTTTTTT
TRBJ2-2 | - | - | TRBV2 | CASSEEHTGELFF | TGTGCCAGCAGTGAGGAACACACCGGGGAGCTGTTTTTT
TRBJ2-7 | - | - | TRBV5-1 | CASSLAPSKGSHEQYF | TGCGCCAGCAGCTTGGCCCCCTCGAAGGGTTCCCACGAGCAGTACTTC
TRBJ1-1 | - | - | TRBV6-5 | CASSYGTPSVEAFF | TGTGCCAGCAGTTACGGGACACCTTCTGTTGAAGCTTTCTTT
TRBJ2-2 | TRBD1 | - | TRBV6-2/TRBV6-3 | CASSGLGTASNTGELFF | TGTGCCAGCAGTGGGTTAGGGACAGCCTCGAACACCGGGGAGCTGTTTTTT
TRBJ1-2 | - | once | TRBV6-1 | CASSESLIAYGYTF | TGTGCCAGCAGTGAATCGCTGATAGCCTATGGCTACACCTTC
TRBJ1-2 | TRBD1 | - | TRBV19 | CASSYRPSRTGGAGGYTF | TGTGCCAGTAGTTACCGGCCCTCCCGGACAGGGGGCGCGGGGGGCTACACCTTC
TRBJ1-6 | TRBD1 | - | TRBV11-2 | CASSLGQGASSYNSPLHF | TGTGCCAGCAGCTTAGGGCAGGGGGCGAGCTCCTATAATTCACCCCTCCACTTT
TRBJ2-3 | - | - | TRBV6-5 | CASSYGGTRTDTQYF | TGTGCCAGCAGTTACGGGGGTACGCGCACAGATACGCAGTATTTT
TRBJ2-2 | TRBD1 | few | TRBV7-9 | CASSFPSARTGTGELFF | TGTGCCAGCAGCTTCCCTTCTGCGCGGACAGGGACCGGGGAGCTGTTTTTT
TRBJ1-1 | - | few | TRBV11-3 | CASSLVQNTEAFF | TGTGCCAGCAGCTTAGTCCAGAACACTGAAGCTTTCTTT
TRBJ1-2 | TRBD1 | - | TRBV27 | CASSSMGQALSGYTF | TGTGCCAGCAGTTCCATGGGACAGGCGCTCTCTGGCTACACCTTC
TRBJ2-4 | - | - | TRBV28 | CATLGQANIQYF | TGTGCTACTCTGGGTCAGGCAAACATTCAGTACTTC
TRBJ1-4 | TRBD1 | - | TRBV25-1 | CASSDTGQGGEKLFF | TGTGCCAGCAGCGATACGGGACAGGGGGGCGAAAAACTGTTTTTT
TRBJ1-1 | TRBD1 | - | TRBV5-1 | CASSSGTVSNTEAFF | TGCGCCAGCAGCTCGGGGACAGTTTCGAACACTGAAGCTTTCTTT
TRBJ1-1 | - | - | TRBV5-1 | CASSVGSDTEAFF | TGCGCCAGCAGCGTAGGGTCGGACACTGAAGCTTTCTTT
TRBJ1-1 | - | - | TRBV28 | CASSLFLTEAFF | TGTGCCAGCAGTTTATTTCTCACTGAAGCTTTCTTT
TRBJ2-5 | - | - | TRBV6-5 | CASSSMRGQETQYF | TGTGCCAGCAGCTCCATGAGGGGACAAGAGACCCAGTACTTC
TRBJ2-3 | TRBD2 | - | TRBV3-1/TRBV3-2 | CASRGGTVLSTDTQYF | TGTGCCAGCAGGGGGGGGACGGTTCTTAGCACAGATACGCAGTATTTT
TRBJ1-3 | - | - | TRBV6-6 | CASRHTGGNTIYF | TGTGCCAGCAGACACACAGGGGGAAACACCATATATTTT
TRBJ1-1 | - | - | TRBV12-5 | CASRRGEKTGMNTEAFF | TGTGCTAGTCGGAGAGGGGAGAAAACAGGGATGAACACTGAAGCTTTCTTT
TRBJ2-7 | TRBD1 | - | TRBV11-1 | CASSSLRGGLRQYF | TGTGCCAGCAGCTCATTAAGAGGGGGCCTTCGGCAGTACTTC
TRBJ2-7 | - | - | TRBV5-1 | CASSLAGQPVYEQYF | TGCGCCAGCAGCTTGGCCGGTCAGCCGGTTTACGAGCAGTACTTC
TRBJ1-6 | - | - | TRBV19 | CASSMSGWMSPLHF | TGTGCCAGTAGTATGTCAGGATGGATGTCACCCCTCCACTTT
TRBJ1-1 | TRBD1 | - | TRBV30 | CAWSAHRQGNTEAFF | TGTGCCTGGAGTGCCCACCGACAGGGGAACACTGAAGCTTTCTTT
TRBJ2-4 | - | - | TRBV27 | CASSPTGSRNIQYF | TGTGCCAGCAGCCCCACAGGGAGTCGGAACATTCAGTACTTC
TRBJ1-2 | TRBD1 | - | TRBV12-3/TRBV12-4 | CASSWGGQGVFF | TGTGCCAGCAGTTGGGGGGGACAGGGCGTTTTCTTC
TRBJ1-3 | - | - | TRBV19 | CASRPGPSSGNTIYF | TGTGCCAGTAGGCCGGGACCCTCCTCTGGAAACACCATATATTTT
TRBJ2-7 | - | - | TRBV6-5 | CASSYSTGPSHEQYF | TGTGCCAGCAGTTACTCGACAGGCCCGTCCCACGAGCAGTACTTC
TRBJ1-2 | - | - | TRBV3-1/TRBV3-2 | CASSQEGGSTSGYTF | TGTGCCAGCAGCCAAGAAGGGGGTAGCACTAGTGGCTACACCTTC